This entry concerns a single TCR beta chain. Antigen unknown. This sample is drawn from a study of blood T cells in healthy people across ages. Looking at the study overall: About one barcoded beta molecule per two T cells was captured by template switching. General study findings and limits: In long-lived donors, naive CD4+ cell counts and diversity exceeded those of aged donors.

The second PCR ran roughly 7 to 12 cycles with a sample-barcoded 5' primer and J-beta primers. TCRdb redid the calling of the 5' RACE reads with MiXCR, one entry per CDR3 protein. Of 550,000 to 700,000 distinct CDR3 sequences detected, 27% appear once; the ten largest clones hold about a fifth. The amount of total RNA extracted per sample was at least 6 micrograms. The sequence came from a woman in her seventies in good health. The sequenced sample was blood.

CDR3 nucleotide sequence: TGCGCCAGCAGCAGGACAGGACTACCTCCTAATGAAAAACTGTTTTTT. Its translation: CASSRTGLPPNEKLFF. The chain carries TRBV5-1 and TRBJ1-4, with 7 bases that match TRBD1. CDR3 length equals 16 residues. J gave up 3 bases and V 4 bases, and 9 bases lay outside the gene matches. Germline V gives CDR1 SGHRS, CDR2 YFSETQ. Supplemented by reference TRBV5-1 and TRBJ1-4, the full variable domain reads KAGVTQTPRYLIKTRGQQVTLSCSPISGHRSVSWYQQTPGQGLQFLFEYFSETQRNKGNFPGRFSGRQFSNSRSEMNVSTLELGDSALYLCASSRTGLPPNEKLFFGSGTQLSVL.